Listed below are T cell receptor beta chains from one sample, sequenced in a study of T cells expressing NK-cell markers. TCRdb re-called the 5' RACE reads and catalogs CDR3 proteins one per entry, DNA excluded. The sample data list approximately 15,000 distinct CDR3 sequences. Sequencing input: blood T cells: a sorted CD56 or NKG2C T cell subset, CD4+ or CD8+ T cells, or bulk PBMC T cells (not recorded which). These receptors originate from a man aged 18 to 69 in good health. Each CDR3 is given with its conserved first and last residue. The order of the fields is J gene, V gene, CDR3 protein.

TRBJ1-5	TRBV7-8	CASSLEGASNQPQHF
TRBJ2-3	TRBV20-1	CSARASGGITDTQYF
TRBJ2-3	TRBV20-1	CSVLVGLAGGYRTDTQYF
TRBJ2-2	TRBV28	CASRRLYTGELFF
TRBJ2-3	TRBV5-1	CASSPLGAGNTDTQYF
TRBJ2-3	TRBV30	CAWSPGLAGVRDTQYF
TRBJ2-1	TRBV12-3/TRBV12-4	CASSLQGLGEQFF
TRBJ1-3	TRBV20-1	CSARTGTGNTIYF
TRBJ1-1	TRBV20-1	CSAESGQGAVGEAFF
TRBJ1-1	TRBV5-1	CASSLPGLKNTEAFF
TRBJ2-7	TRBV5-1	CASTNGAGAYEQYF
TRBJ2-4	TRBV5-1	CASRGSTNIQYF
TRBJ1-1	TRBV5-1	CASSLRAPNTEAFF
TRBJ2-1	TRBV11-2	CASSPSPGTSGGFKNEQFF
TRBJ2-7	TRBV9	CASSAARLGSEQYF
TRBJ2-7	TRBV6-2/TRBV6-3	CASSYSNGRLSLQQYF
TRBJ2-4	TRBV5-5	CASSLDPGVAKNIQYF
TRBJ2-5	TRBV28	CASSTTVQETQYF
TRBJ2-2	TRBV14	CASSSGRRTGELFF
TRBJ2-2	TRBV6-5	CASTLAGGSIGELFF
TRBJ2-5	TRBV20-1	CSARDQWTTQYF
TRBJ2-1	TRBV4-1	CASSQVFGLTYNEQFF
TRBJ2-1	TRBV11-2	CASSLTSGSISSLSSYNEQFF
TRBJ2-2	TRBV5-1	CASSLAVASDTGELFF
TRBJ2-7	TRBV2	CASSVPGLAPYEQYF
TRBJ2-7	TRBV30	CAWVRRETYEQYF
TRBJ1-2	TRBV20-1	CSASITGFGYGYTF